A selection of T cell receptor beta chains follows, all from one sample in a study of blood T cell repertoires in COVID-19. Clones were sequenced by immunoSEQ multiplex PCR, and TCRdb holds only the in-frame ones, with some missing. This sample yields approximately 76,000 clones, of which roughly 90% are seen a single time; about a sixth belongs to the top ten. Specimen: peripheral blood. The source is a man aged 80 or over in a cohort sampled during active COVID-19. The CDR3 runs from the conserved cysteine through the conserved F or W. The order of the fields is J gene, V gene, D gene, clone size, CDR3 DNA, CDR3 protein. A D gene is named only where the DNA matches it firmly. Only some rows state a clone size, as once, few, many or a class for expanded clones.

TRBJ1-1,TRBV6-2/TRBV6-3,TRBD1,-,TGTGCCAGCAGTTACCAGACACAGGGGATGAACACTGAAGCTTTCTTT,CASSYQTQGMNTEAFF
TRBJ2-2,TRBV6-5,-,-,TGTGCCAGCAGCAGGACAGAGACGACCACCGGGGAGCTGTTTTTT,CASSRTETTTGELFF
TRBJ2-3,TRBV11-2,-,-,TGTGCCAGCAGCTGGGGCGATACGCAGTATTTT,CASSWGDTQYF
TRBJ2-1,TRBV5-1,-,once,TGCGCCAGCAGCTTGGAAGGGGGACCCTACAATGAGCAGTTCTTC,CASSLEGGPYNEQFF
TRBJ1-5,TRBV18,-,-,TGTGCCAGCTCACCATTACGGAATCAGCCCCAGCATTTT,CASSPLRNQPQHF
TRBJ1-1,TRBV24-1,-,-,TGTGCCACCAGTGATTCAGGGCTCGGAAACACTGAAGCTTTCTTT,CATSDSGLGNTEAFF
TRBJ1-5,TRBV19,TRBD1,-,TGTGCCAGTACCCCGACAGGGAGAGGAAACAATCAGCCCCAGCATTTT,CASTPTGRGNNQPQHF
TRBJ2-2,TRBV18,-,-,TGTGCCAGCTCACCACTCGCGAAGCCCACCGGGGAGCTGTTTTTT,CASSPLAKPTGELFF
TRBJ1-4,TRBV5-1,-,-,TGCGCCAGCAGCTTAACAGGCCACAATGAAAAACTGTTTTTT,CASSLTGHNEKLFF
TRBJ1-3,TRBV21-1,-,-,TGTGCCAGCACCCCGGGACAGGTTTTTTCTGGAAACACCATATATTTT,CASTPGQVFSGNTIYF
TRBJ2-3,TRBV5-1,-,-,TGCGCCAGCAGCAATCTTAGGGGGACCAGTACTAGCACAGATACGCAGTATTTT,CASSNLRGTSTSTDTQYF
TRBJ2-5,TRBV5-1,-,-,TGCGCCAGCAGCTCCAACCCTGGACAGCTCCAAGAGACCCAGTACTTC,CASSSNPGQLQETQYF
TRBJ2-7,TRBV5-1,TRBD1,-,TGCGCCAGCAGCCGGACAGGGGGCGCGGGCGAGCAGTACTTC,CASSRTGGAGEQYF